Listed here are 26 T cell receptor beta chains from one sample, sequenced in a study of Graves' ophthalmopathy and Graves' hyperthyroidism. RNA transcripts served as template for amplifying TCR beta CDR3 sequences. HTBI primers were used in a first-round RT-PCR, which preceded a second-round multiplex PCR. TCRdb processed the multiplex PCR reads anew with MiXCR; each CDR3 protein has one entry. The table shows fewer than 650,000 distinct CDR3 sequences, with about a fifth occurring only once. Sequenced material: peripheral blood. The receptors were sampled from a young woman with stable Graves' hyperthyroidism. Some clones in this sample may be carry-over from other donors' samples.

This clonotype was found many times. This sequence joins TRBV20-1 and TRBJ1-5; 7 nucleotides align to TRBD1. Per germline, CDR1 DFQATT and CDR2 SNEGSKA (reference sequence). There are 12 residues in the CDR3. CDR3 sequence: CSVTGGNQPQHF. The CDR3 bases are TGCAGCGTAACAGGGGGCAATCAGCCCCAGCATTTT.

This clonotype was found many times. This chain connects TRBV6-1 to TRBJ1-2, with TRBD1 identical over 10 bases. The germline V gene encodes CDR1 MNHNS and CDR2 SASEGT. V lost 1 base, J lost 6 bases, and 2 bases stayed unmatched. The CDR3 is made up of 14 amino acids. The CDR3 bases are TGTGCCAGCAGTGAAGTCGGGACAGGGGATGGCTACACCTTC. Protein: CASSEVGTGDGYTF.

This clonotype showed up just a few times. The CDR3 loop reads CSAIAGGRNEQYF. CDR3 DNA: TGCAGTGCTATAGCGGGAGGGAGGAACGAGCAGTACTTC. This rearrangement joins TRBV20-1 to TRBJ2-7, with 11 positions matching TRBD2. Looked up from germline, CDR1 is DFQATT and CDR2 is SNEGSKA (reference sequence). The J segment lost 5 bases and the V segment lost 4 bases, leaving 4 bases of the junction unmatched. CDR3 size: 13 residues.

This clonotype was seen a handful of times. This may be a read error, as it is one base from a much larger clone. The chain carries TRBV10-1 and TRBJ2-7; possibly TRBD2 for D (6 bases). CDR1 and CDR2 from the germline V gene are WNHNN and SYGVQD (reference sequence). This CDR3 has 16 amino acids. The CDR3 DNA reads TGCGCCAGCAGTGAGTCGGAGGAGGGAGGCTCCTACGTGCAGTACTTC. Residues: CASSESEEGGSYVQYF.

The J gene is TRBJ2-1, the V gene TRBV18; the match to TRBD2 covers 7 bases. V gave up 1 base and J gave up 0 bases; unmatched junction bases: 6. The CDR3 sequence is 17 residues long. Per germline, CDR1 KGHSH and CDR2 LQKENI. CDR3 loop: CASSPRSGISSYNEQFF. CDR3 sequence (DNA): TGTGCCAGCTCACCACGGAGCGGGATAAGCTCCTACAATGAGCAGTTCTTC.

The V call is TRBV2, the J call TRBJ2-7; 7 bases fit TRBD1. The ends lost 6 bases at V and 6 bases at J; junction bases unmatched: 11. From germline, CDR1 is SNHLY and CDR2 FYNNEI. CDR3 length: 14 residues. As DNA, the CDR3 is TGTGCCAGCAGGACCGTAACAGGGGCGCCCGAGCAGTACTTC. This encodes CASRTVTGAPEQYF.

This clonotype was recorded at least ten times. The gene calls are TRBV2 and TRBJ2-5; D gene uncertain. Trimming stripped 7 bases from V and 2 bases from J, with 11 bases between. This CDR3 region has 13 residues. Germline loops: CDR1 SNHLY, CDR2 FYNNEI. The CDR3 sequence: CASTAVAQETQYF. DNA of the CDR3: TGTGCCAGCACCGCGGTGGCTCAAGAGACCCAGTACTTC.

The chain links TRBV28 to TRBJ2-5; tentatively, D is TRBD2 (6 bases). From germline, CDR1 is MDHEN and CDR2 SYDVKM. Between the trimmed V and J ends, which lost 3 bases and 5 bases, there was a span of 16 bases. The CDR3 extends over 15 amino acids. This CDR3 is CASSFDWRGSETQYF. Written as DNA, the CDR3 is TGTGCCAGCAGTTTCGACTGGCGGGGAAGTGAGACCCAGTACTTC.

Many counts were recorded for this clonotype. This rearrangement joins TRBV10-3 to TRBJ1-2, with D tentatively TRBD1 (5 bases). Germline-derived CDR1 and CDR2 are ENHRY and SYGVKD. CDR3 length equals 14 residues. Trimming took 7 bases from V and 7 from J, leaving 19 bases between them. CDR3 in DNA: TGTGCCATCACCCCCGGGTCAGGGTTAGGTGGCTACACCTTC. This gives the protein CAITPGSGLGGYTF.

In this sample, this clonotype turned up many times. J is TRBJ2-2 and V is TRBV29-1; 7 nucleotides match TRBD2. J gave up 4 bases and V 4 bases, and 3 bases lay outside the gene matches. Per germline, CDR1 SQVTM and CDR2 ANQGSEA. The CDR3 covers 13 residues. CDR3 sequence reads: CSVGREGTGELFF. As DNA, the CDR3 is TGCAGCGTTGGTAGGGAGGGCACCGGGGAGCTGTTTTTT.

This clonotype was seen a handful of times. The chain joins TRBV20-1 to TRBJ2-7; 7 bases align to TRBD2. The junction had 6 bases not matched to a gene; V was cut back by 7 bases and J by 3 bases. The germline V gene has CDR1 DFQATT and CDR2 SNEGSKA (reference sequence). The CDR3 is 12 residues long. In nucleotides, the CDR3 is TGCAGTGTCGGGAGGAGAGTCTACGAGCAGTACTTC. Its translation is CSVGRRVYEQYF.

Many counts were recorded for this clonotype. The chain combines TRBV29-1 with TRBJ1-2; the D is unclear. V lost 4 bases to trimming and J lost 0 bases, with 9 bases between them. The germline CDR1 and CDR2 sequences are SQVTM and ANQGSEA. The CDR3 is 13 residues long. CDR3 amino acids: CSVVQPSNYGYTF. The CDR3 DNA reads TGCAGCGTTGTTCAACCTTCTAACTATGGCTACACCTTC.

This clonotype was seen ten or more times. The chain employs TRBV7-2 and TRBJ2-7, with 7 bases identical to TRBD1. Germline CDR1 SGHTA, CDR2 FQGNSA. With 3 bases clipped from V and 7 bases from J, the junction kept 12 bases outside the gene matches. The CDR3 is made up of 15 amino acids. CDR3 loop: CASSLLGTAPEEQYF. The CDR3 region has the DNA TGTGCCAGCAGCTTGTTAGGGACAGCGCCGGAGGAGCAGTACTTC.

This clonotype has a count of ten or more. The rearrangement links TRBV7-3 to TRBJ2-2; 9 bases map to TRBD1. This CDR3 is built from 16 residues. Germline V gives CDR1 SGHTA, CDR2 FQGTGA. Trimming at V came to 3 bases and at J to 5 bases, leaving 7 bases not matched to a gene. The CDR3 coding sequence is TGTGCCAGCAGCTTTACAGGGGGCGATAGAACCGGGGAGCTGTTTTTT. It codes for CASSFTGGDRTGELFF.

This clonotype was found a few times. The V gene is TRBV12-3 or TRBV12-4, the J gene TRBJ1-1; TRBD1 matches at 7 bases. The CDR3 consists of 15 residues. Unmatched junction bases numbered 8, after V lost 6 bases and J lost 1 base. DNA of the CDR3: TGTGCCAGCAGATCCTCGGACAGGAGGAACACTGAAGCTTTCTTT. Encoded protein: CASRSSDRRNTEAFF.

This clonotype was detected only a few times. The CDR3 DNA reads as TGTGCCAGCAGTGGGCTACCATTAAAAGCTTTCTTT. Translation: CASSGLPLKAFF. The chain uses TRBV6-1 and TRBJ1-1; D not resolved. V dropped 4 bases and J dropped 9 bases, with 12 bases sitting between them. Germline values: CDR1 MNHNS, CDR2 SASEGT. This CDR3 spans 12 amino acids.

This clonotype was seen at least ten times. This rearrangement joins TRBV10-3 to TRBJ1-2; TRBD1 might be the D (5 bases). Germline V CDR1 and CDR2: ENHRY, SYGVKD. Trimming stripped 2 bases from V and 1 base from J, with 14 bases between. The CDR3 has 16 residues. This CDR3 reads CAISENAGTSNYGYTF. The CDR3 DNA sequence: TGTGCCATCAGTGAGAATGCGGGGACGAGTAACTATGGCTACACCTTC.

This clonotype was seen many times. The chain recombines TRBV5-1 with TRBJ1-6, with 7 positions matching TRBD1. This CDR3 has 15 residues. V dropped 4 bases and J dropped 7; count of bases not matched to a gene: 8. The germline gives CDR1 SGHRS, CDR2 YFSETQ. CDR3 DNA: TGCGCCAGCAGCCTGACAGGGAGGGAGAATTCACCCCTCCACTTT. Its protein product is CASSLTGRENSPLHF.

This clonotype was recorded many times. CDR3 protein: CASSGRQGRVTDEQYF. For the CDR3, the DNA is TGTGCCAGCAGCGGAAGACAGGGGCGAGTTACGGACGAGCAGTACTTC. The chain employs TRBV7-2 and TRBJ2-7, with 8 bases that match TRBD1. Germline CDR1 SGHTA, CDR2 FQGNSA. This CDR3 is built from 16 residues. Unmatched junction bases numbered 14, after V lost 5 bases and J lost 5 bases.

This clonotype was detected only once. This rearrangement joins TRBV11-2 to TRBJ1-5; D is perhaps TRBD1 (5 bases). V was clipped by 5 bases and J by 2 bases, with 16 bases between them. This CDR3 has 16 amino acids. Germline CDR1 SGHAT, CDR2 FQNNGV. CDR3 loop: CASSNRGGDRNQPQHF. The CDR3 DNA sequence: TGTGCCAGCAGCAACCGCGGGGGGGATCGCAATCAGCCCCAGCATTTT.

In nucleotides, the CDR3 is TGCGCCAGCCGACCGGGACAGGGACAAGCTTTCTTT. Protein: CASRPGQGQAFF. The chain employs TRBV5-1 and TRBJ1-1, with 9 bases matching TRBD1. There are 12 residues in the CDR3. Germline V lookup: CDR1 SGHRS, CDR2 YFSETQ. V trimming: 7 bases; J trimming: 9 bases; junction bases outside the gene matches: 7.

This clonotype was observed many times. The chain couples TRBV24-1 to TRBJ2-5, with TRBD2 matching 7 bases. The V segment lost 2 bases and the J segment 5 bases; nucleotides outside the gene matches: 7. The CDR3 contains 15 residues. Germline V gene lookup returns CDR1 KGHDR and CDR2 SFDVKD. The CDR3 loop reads CATSDSGLGEETQYF. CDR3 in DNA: TGTGCCACCAGTGATTCTGGACTAGGCGAGGAGACCCAGTACTTC.

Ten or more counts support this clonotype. This CDR3 is CASSLGTGLGQPQHF. In nucleotides, the CDR3 is TGTGCCAGCAGCTTAGGTACAGGATTGGGTCAGCCCCAGCATTTT. The chain recombines TRBV7-2 with TRBJ1-5; maybe TRBD1 (5 bases). The germline V gene encodes CDR1 SGHTA and CDR2 FQGNSA. The CDR3 totals 15 residues. The V and J ends lost 1 base and 6 bases respectively, with 13 bases between them.

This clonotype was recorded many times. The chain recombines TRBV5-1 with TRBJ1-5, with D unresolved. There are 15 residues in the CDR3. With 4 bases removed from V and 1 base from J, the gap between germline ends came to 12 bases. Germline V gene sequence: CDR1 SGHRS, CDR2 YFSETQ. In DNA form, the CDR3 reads TGCGCCAGCAGCCCAACCGCGGGCAGCAATCAGCCCCAGCATTTT. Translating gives CASSPTAGSNQPQHF.

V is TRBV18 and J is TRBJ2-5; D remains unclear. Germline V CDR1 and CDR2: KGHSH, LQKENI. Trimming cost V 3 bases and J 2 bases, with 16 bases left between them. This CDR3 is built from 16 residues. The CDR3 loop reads CASSPGRGTSQETQYF. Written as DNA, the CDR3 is TGTGCCAGCTCACCGGGCCGCGGAACGTCTCAAGAGACCCAGTACTTC.

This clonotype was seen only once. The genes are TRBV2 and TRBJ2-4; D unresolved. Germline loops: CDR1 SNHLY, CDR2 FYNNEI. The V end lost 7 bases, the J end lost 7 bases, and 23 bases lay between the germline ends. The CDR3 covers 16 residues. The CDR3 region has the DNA TGTGCCAGCACCCCACGGGTAGGGTCTTTTCGGAACATTCAGTACTTC. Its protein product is CASTPRVGSFRNIQYF. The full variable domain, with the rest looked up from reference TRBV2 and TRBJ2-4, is EPEVTQTPSHQVTQMGQEVILRCVPISNHLYFYWYRQILGQKVEFLVSFYNNEISEKSEIFDDQFSVERPDGSNFTLKIRSTKLEDSAMYFCASTPRVGSFRNIQYFGAGTRLSVL.